Given below is one TCR beta chain in context. The sample originates from a study of cytotoxic CD8 clonotypes in ibrutinib-treated CLL. TCR beta libraries used roughly 2 micrograms of DNA from cryopreserved PBMCs. Measured with immunoSEQ multiplex PCR; TCRdb has only the in-frame clones, and not every one. Counted here are over 200,000 clones, 75% to 85% occurring once; the ten biggest clones make up approximately 10%. The germline V gene has CDR1 SGHVS and CDR2 FQNEAQ. The ends were cut back, 1 base at V and 5 bases at J, with 11 bases in the middle. There are 14 residues in the CDR3. The input for sequencing was PBMCs, taken after 12 months of ibrutinib treatment. The receptor's source is a human donor with chronic lymphocytic leukemia. The genes are TRBV7-8 and TRBJ1-1, with D perhaps TRBD1 (5 bases). CDR3 loop: CASSLGNGGTEAFF. The DNA of the CDR3 is TGTGCCAGCAGCTTAGGCAACGGGGGGACTGAAGCTTTCTTT.